These 20 T cell receptor beta chains were sequenced from one sample in a study of T cells in Graves' hyperthyroidism and ophthalmopathy. The source material, RNA transcripts, was used to amplify TCR beta CDR3 regions. Researchers ran a first-round RT-PCR on the TCR CDR3 using the HTBI primer set. A single record per CDR3 protein comes from TCRdb applying MiXCR to the multiplex PCR reads. The sample yields about 480,000 distinct CDR3 sequences, around a quarter seen once. The sample comprised blood. The receptors derive from a woman in her 30s with Graves' ophthalmopathy.

The genes are TRBV11-2 and TRBJ2-7; maybe TRBD1 (5 bases). Looked up from germline, CDR1 is SGHAT and CDR2 is FQNNGV. The CDR3 spans 14 residues. Trimming shortened V by 5 bases and J by 2 bases, and 13 bases separated the two germline ends. CDR3 amino acids: CASSASLGAYEQYF. In DNA form, the CDR3 reads TGTGCCAGCAGCGCCAGCTTAGGGGCCTACGAGCAGTACTTC. Supplemented by reference TRBV11-2 and TRBJ2-7, the full variable domain reads EAGVAQSPRYKIIEKRQSVAFWCNPISGHATLYWYQQILGQGPKLLIQFQNNGVVDDSQLPKDRFSAERLKGVDSTLKIQPAKLEDSAVYLCASSASLGAYEQYFGPGTRLTVT.

This clonotype was detected once. The chain has TRBV24-1 and TRBJ2-2, with D uncertain. The V and J ends lost 3 bases and 7 bases respectively, with 11 bases between them. CDR1 is KGHDR, CDR2 SFDVKD, per germline. The CDR3 contains 14 residues. CDR3 sequence reads: CATSDPGHHGELFF. Here the CDR3 DNA reads TGTGCCACCAGTGATCCCGGCCATCACGGGGAGCTGTTTTTT.

The V and J genes are TRBV20-1 and TRBJ1-5; 8 bases align to TRBD1. Trimming took 5 bases from V and 3 from J; bases not matched to a gene: 6. The germline CDR1 and CDR2 sequences are DFQATT and SNEGSKA (reference sequence). The CDR3 has 14 residues. The CDR3: CSAQTGGINQPQHF. Here the CDR3 DNA reads TGCAGTGCTCAAACAGGGGGGATCAATCAGCCCCAGCATTTT.

This clonotype was seen many times. The chain links TRBV28 to TRBJ2-2; TRBD2 is a possible D gene (7 bases). The germline CDR1 and CDR2 sequences are MDHEN and SYDVKM. The CDR3 spans 13 residues. The V end was cut by 10 bases, the J end by 7 bases, with 16 bases between. The CDR3 nucleotides read TGTGCCACCGGGGGGCCTGGTGGCGGGGAGCTGTTTTTT. Translating gives CATGGPGGGELFF.

Many counts were recorded for this clonotype. The V and J genes are TRBV6-1 and TRBJ2-7; maybe TRBD1 (6 bases). This CDR3 has 13 amino acids. V shed 8 bases and J shed 0 bases, with 11 bases lying between them. CDR1 MNHNS and CDR2 SASEGT come from the germline V gene. The CDR3: CASQDSLSYEQYF. The CDR3 DNA reads as TGTGCCAGCCAGGACAGTCTCTCCTACGAGCAGTACTTC.

This clonotype appeared many times. The genes are TRBV6-1 and TRBJ2-2; 7 bases are a match to TRBD2. The J segment lost 0 bases and the V segment lost 9 bases, leaving 4 bases of the junction unmatched. Germline V gene lookup returns CDR1 MNHNS and CDR2 SASEGT. This CDR3 region has 14 residues. CDR3 sequence: CASRAGANTGELFF. CDR3 DNA: TGTGCCAGTCGCGCGGGGGCGAACACCGGGGAGCTGTTTTTT.

This clonotype appeared many times. This sequence joins TRBV3-1 and TRBJ1-1; D ambiguous. CDR1 and CDR2 (germline): LGHDT, YNNKEL (reference sequence). This CDR3 contains 14 residues. V was trimmed by 2 bases and J by 0 bases, leaving 7 bases between them. The CDR3, as DNA: TGTGCCAGCAGCCAACAGTCCTTGAACACTGAAGCTTTCTTT. This gives the protein CASSQQSLNTEAFF.

DNA of the CDR3: TGCGCCAGCAGCCGGGACAGGGGCGACTACGAGCAGTACTTC. As protein: CASSRDRGDYEQYF. The rearrangement links TRBV5-1 to TRBJ2-7, with 10 positions matching TRBD1. Germline trimming cut 4 bases from V and 3 bases from J; bases unmatched to any gene: 4. Germline values: CDR1 SGHRS, CDR2 YFSETQ. This CDR3 contains 14 residues. The whole variable domain, remainder taken from reference TRBV5-1 and TRBJ2-7, is KAGVTQTPRYLIKTRGQQVTLSCSPISGHRSVSWYQQTPGQGLQFLFEYFSETQRNKGNFPGRFSGRQFSNSRSEMNVSTLELGDSALYLCASSRDRGDYEQYFGPGTRLTVT.

This clonotype was picked up a small number of times. V and J are TRBV12-3 or TRBV12-4 and TRBJ2-7; D call uncertain. The CDR3 totals 14 residues. Trimming stripped 6 bases from V and 1 base from J, with 13 bases between. The DNA of the CDR3 is TGTGCCAGCAGCCGCAGGATGGGGTCCTACGAGCAGTACTTC. Its translation: CASSRRMGSYEQYF.

The V gene is TRBV6-1, the J gene TRBJ1-2; 7 nucleotides line up with TRBD1. J gave up 0 bases and V 6 bases, and 7 bases lay outside the gene matches. CDR1 is MNHNS and CDR2 is SASEGT in the germline V gene. CDR3 size: 15 residues. The CDR3, as DNA: TGTGCCAGCAGCGACAGGGACAGAACTAACTATGGCTACACCTTC. As protein: CASSDRDRTNYGYTF.

This clonotype was recorded at least ten times. J is TRBJ1-1 and V is TRBV6-2 or TRBV6-3, with a weak D call TRBD1 (5 bases). The length of the CDR3 is 14 residues. Trimming shortened V by 3 bases and J by 4 bases, and 12 bases separated the two germline ends. Per the germline V gene, CDR1 is MNHEY and CDR2 is SVGEGT. The CDR3 bases are TGTGCCAGCAGTTATGGGGCTGTAGGCACTGAAGCTTTCTTT. Encoded protein: CASSYGAVGTEAFF.

This clonotype came up many times. V usage is TRBV2 and J usage is TRBJ2-5; 12 nucleotides match TRBD1. Losses at the gene ends were 5 bases for V and 3 bases for J; bases not matched to a gene: 7. CDR3 length: 16 residues. CDR1 and CDR2 (germline): SNHLY, FYNNEI. The DNA of the CDR3 is TGTGCCAGCAGTTACGGGACAGGGGGCGCGGAAGAGACCCAGTACTTC. Amino acid sequence: CASSYGTGGAEETQYF.

This clonotype has a count of ten or more. The chain has TRBV15 and TRBJ2-5; TRBD1 is a possible D gene (6 bases). CDR1 and CDR2 (germline): LNHNV, YYDKDF (reference sequence). Trimming removed 1 base from V and 0 bases from J, with 9 bases in between. This CDR3 is 15 amino acids long. CDR3 nucleotides: TGTGCCACCAGCAGAGTGGGGGACAACCAAGAGACCCAGTACTTC. Protein sequence: CATSRVGDNQETQYF.

This clonotype appeared many times. CDR3 DNA: TGTGCCACCCGGGACAGTTCCTACGAGCAGTACTTC. Its protein product is CATRDSSYEQYF. The rearrangement links TRBV10-3 to TRBJ2-7; 7 bases fit TRBD1. This CDR3 region has 12 residues. Germline V gives CDR1 ENHRY, CDR2 SYGVKD. Unmatched junction bases numbered 4, after V lost 10 bases and J lost 1 base.

This clonotype was observed a few times. This chain joins TRBV11-2 and TRBJ1-3; D is perhaps TRBD1 (6 bases). V was trimmed by 3 bases and J by 2 bases, leaving 14 bases between them. CDR3 length equals 16 residues. Germline-derived CDR1 and CDR2 are SGHAT and FQNNGV. The CDR3 nucleotides read TGTGCCAGCAGCTTTGTCCCAGGGGCCCCTGGAAACACCATATATTTT. Protein product: CASSFVPGAPGNTIYF.

Only a few counts were recorded for this clonotype. This chain connects TRBV15 to TRBJ2-7; D is tentatively TRBD1 or TRBD2 (5 bases each). The CDR3 totals 15 residues. The germline V gene encodes CDR1 LNHNV and CDR2 YYDKDF (reference sequence). The V end was cut by 4 bases, the J end by 2 bases, with 15 bases between. CDR3 sequence: CATSISGTKPYEQYF. CDR3 nucleotides: TGTGCCACCAGCATATCCGGGACCAAACCCTACGAGCAGTACTTC.

This clonotype was detected many times. V and J are TRBV28 and TRBJ1-2; D might be TRBD1 (5 bases). The germline V gene encodes CDR1 MDHEN and CDR2 SYDVKM. There are 13 residues in the CDR3. The V gene lost 2 bases and the J gene lost 7 bases, with 11 bases spanning the gap. The CDR3 DNA is TGTGCCAGCAGTTTAGGCAGGGTTGGTGGCTACACCTTC. Amino acids: CASSLGRVGGYTF.

This clonotype came up once. This chain joins TRBV20-1 and TRBJ1-4; no definite D call. Germline CDR1 DFQATT, CDR2 SNEGSKA (reference sequence). The CDR3 contains 12 residues. V lost 0 bases and J 8 bases, leaving 7 bases between the germline ends. The CDR3: CSARDGTEKLFF. In DNA form, the CDR3 reads TGCAGTGCTAGAGACGGAACCGAAAAACTGTTTTTT.

V is TRBV7-6 and J is TRBJ2-2; 8 bases are shared with TRBD2. Germline CDR1 is SGHVS and CDR2 is FNYEAQ. The CDR3 spans 16 residues. V was pared by 4 bases and J by 5 bases, with 9 bases of the junction left unmatched. CDR3 nucleotides: TGTGCCAGCAGCTCGGCGGTAGCGGGGAGGACCGGGGAGCTGTTTTTT. Translating gives CASSSAVAGRTGELFF. Full variable domain (missing parts from reference TRBV7-6 and TRBJ2-2): GAGVSQSPRYKVTKRGQDVALRCDPISGHVSLYWYRQALGQGPEFLTYFNYEAQQDKSGLPNDRFSAERPEGSISTLTIQRTEQRDSAMYRCASSSAVAGRTGELFFGEGSRLTVL.

The sample holds a few counts of this clonotype. Just one base apart from a much larger clone, this may be a read error. The chain employs TRBV5-6 and TRBJ2-7, with TRBD1 identical over 7 bases. The CDR3 spans 14 residues. The germline V gene has CDR1 SGHDT and CDR2 YYEEEE. The V gene end was trimmed by 3 bases and the J gene end by 0 bases; junction bases not matched to a gene: 3. The CDR3 region is CASSSWDSSYEQYF. CDR3 in DNA: TGTGCCAGCAGCTCATGGGACAGCTCCTACGAGCAGTACTTC.